These T cell receptor beta chains were read from a single sample in a study of CXCR3-negative and CXCR3-positive naive CD8 T cells. For each CDR3 protein, TCRdb gives one entry from its re-call of the 5' RACE reads, without DNA. The sample holds 6,500 to 8,500 distinct CDR3 sequences. The sequenced material came from naive CXCR3- CD8+ T cells from blood. These receptors all stem from a human donor in good health. Some clones in this sample may be carry-over from other donors' samples. CDR3s include the opening cysteine and the closing phenylalanine or tryptophan. Where a row states a size, it is once, few, many or the class of an expanded clone; other rows omit it.

clone size: -; J gene: TRBJ1-1; V gene: TRBV29-1; CDR3 protein: CSEGLETPEAFF
clone size: medium-sized; J gene: TRBJ2-1; V gene: TRBV20-1; CDR3 protein: CSATGARNEQFF
clone size: medium-sized; J gene: TRBJ2-1; V gene: TRBV28; CDR3 protein: CASSLTSLTAQFF
clone size: -; J gene: TRBJ2-1; V gene: TRBV6-6; CDR3 protein: CASTPTDRVAGDNEQFF
clone size: medium-sized; J gene: TRBJ1-2; V gene: TRBV7-9; CDR3 protein: CASSLAPHGNYGYTF
clone size: medium-sized; J gene: TRBJ2-5; V gene: TRBV29-1; CDR3 protein: CSVDGTPSLQETQYF
clone size: -; J gene: TRBJ2-1; V gene: TRBV19; CDR3 protein: CASSIVDYNEQFF
clone size: -; J gene: TRBJ2-2; V gene: TRBV2; CDR3 protein: CASSVSPGTKNTGELFF
clone size: medium-sized; J gene: TRBJ2-7; V gene: TRBV6-2/TRBV6-3; CDR3 protein: CASSSTESYEQYF
clone size: -; J gene: TRBJ1-1; V gene: TRBV6-6; CDR3 protein: CASSLGTLMNTEAFF
clone size: medium-sized; J gene: TRBJ1-4; V gene: TRBV28; CDR3 protein: CASRGLSGEKLFF
clone size: medium-sized; J gene: TRBJ1-2; V gene: TRBV9; CDR3 protein: CASSEDSTNYGYTF
clone size: medium-sized; J gene: TRBJ2-7; V gene: TRBV9; CDR3 protein: CASSVGGAEQYF
clone size: -; J gene: TRBJ2-7; V gene: TRBV11-2; CDR3 protein: CASSLTGTYEQYF
clone size: medium-sized; J gene: TRBJ2-5; V gene: TRBV11-2; CDR3 protein: CASSPTSAQETQYF
clone size: -; J gene: TRBJ2-3; V gene: TRBV29-1; CDR3 protein: CSVEYVTGGDTDTQYF
clone size: medium-sized; J gene: TRBJ2-7; V gene: TRBV9; CDR3 protein: CASSAAPGSSYEQYF
clone size: -; J gene: TRBJ2-7; V gene: TRBV5-1; CDR3 protein: CASSPTQEGNYEQYF
clone size: -; J gene: TRBJ2-3; V gene: TRBV4-1; CDR3 protein: CASSQQAGASTDTQYF
clone size: -; J gene: TRBJ2-7; V gene: TRBV2; CDR3 protein: CASQGSRTSGRGNGDEQYF
clone size: medium-sized; J gene: TRBJ2-2; V gene: TRBV6-6; CDR3 protein: CASSFQVGGSTGELFF
clone size: -; J gene: TRBJ2-7; V gene: TRBV20-1; CDR3 protein: CSASGTSATYEQYF
clone size: medium-sized; J gene: TRBJ1-1; V gene: TRBV6-6; CDR3 protein: CASSYSGAEAFF
clone size: -; J gene: TRBJ1-1; V gene: TRBV12-3/TRBV12-4; CDR3 protein: CASSLGVDSYTEAFF
clone size: -; J gene: TRBJ2-1; V gene: TRBV6-6; CDR3 protein: CASNPAGGDEQFF
clone size: medium-sized; J gene: TRBJ1-1; V gene: TRBV27; CDR3 protein: CASSSPTTTGGTAEAFF
clone size: medium-sized; J gene: TRBJ1-1; V gene: TRBV29-1; CDR3 protein: CSVDFGQFVPEAFF
clone size: -; J gene: TRBJ2-2; V gene: TRBV7-3; CDR3 protein: CASSLRAGELFF
clone size: medium-sized; J gene: TRBJ2-5; V gene: TRBV20-1; CDR3 protein: CSASEGLGQETQYF
clone size: -; J gene: TRBJ2-5; V gene: TRBV11-2; CDR3 protein: CASSLVGTGRETQYF
clone size: medium-sized; J gene: TRBJ2-2; V gene: TRBV15; CDR3 protein: CATSRVSVSWREATGELFF
clone size: -; J gene: TRBJ1-1; V gene: TRBV6-2/TRBV6-3; CDR3 protein: CASSYGGVGTEAFF